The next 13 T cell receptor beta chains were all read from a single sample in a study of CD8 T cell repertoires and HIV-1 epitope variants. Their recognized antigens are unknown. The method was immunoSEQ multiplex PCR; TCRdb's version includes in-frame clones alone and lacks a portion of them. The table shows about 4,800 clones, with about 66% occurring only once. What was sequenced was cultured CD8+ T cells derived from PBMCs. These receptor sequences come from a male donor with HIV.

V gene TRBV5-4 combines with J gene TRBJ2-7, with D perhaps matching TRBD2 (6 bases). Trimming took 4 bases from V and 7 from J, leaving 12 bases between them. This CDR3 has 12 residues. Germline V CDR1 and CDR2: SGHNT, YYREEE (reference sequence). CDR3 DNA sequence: TGTGCCAGCAGCAAGCCAGCGGGTGAGCAGTACTTC. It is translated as CASSKPAGEQYF.

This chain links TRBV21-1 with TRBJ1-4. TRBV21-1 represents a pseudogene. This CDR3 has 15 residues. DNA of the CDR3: TGTGCCAGCAGCAAGGGACTGGCCCTGATATCTTGGCTGTTTTTT. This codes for CASSKGLALISWLFF.

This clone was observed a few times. In DNA, the CDR3 is TGTGCCAGCAGCTACGGGACAGGGGGCGGCACTGAAGCTTTCTTT. Protein sequence: CASSYGTGGGTEAFF. The chain carries TRBV13 and TRBJ1-1; TRBD1 aligns across 12 bases. The CDR3 consists of 15 residues. V shed 4 bases and J 4 bases; nucleotides not matched to a gene: 4. The germline V gene encodes CDR1 PRHDT and CDR2 FYEKMQ (reference sequence). Full variable domain (missing parts from reference TRBV13 and TRBJ1-1): AAGVIQSPRHLIKEKRETATLKCYPIPRHDTVYWYQQGPGQDPQFLISFYEKMQSDKGSIPDRFSAQQFSDYHSELNMSSLELGDSALYFCASSYGTGGGTEAFFGQGTRLTVV.

The CDR3 region is CASSGTGGDGYTF. CDR3 DNA: TGCGCCAGCAGTGGGACAGGGGGGGATGGCTACACCTTC. The rearrangement uses TRBV10-2 and TRBJ1-2, with 10 bases fitting TRBD1. The CDR3 is made up of 13 amino acids. Germline V lookup: CDR1 WSHSY, CDR2 SAAADI. V trimming: 4 bases; J trimming: 6 bases; junction bases outside the gene matches: 2.

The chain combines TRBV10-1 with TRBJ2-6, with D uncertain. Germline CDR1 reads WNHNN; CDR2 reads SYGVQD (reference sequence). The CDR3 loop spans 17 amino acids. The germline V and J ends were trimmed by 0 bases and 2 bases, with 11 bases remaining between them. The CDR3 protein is CASSESSGLPGANVLTF. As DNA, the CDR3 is TGCGCCAGCAGTGAGTCTTCCGGGCTCCCTGGGGCCAACGTCCTGACTTTC.

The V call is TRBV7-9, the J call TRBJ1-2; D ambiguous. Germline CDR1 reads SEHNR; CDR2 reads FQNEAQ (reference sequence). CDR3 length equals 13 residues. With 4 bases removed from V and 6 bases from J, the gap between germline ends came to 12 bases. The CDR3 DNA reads TGTGCCAGCAGCTCAGATTCACTAGATGGCTACACCTTC. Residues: CASSSDSLDGYTF.

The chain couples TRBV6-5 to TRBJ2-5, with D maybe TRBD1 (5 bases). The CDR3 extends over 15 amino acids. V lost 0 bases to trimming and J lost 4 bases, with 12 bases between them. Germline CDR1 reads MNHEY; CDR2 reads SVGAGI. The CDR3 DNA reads TGTGCCAGCAGTTACTCGCCAGGGAATTCAGAGACCCAGTACTTC. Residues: CASSYSPGNSETQYF.

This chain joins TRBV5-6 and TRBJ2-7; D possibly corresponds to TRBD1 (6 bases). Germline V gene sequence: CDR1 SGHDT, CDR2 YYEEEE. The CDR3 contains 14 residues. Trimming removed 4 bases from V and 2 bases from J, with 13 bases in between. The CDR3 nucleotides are TGTGCCAGCAGCCTGACAGGTTCCGCCTACGAGCAGTACTTC. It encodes CASSLTGSAYEQYF.

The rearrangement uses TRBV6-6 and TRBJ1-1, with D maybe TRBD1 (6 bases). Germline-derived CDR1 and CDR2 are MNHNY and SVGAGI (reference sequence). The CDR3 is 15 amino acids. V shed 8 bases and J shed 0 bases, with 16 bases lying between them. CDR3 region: CASGPGTFMNTEAFF. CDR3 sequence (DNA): TGTGCCAGCGGTCCCGGGACATTTATGAACACTGAAGCTTTCTTT.

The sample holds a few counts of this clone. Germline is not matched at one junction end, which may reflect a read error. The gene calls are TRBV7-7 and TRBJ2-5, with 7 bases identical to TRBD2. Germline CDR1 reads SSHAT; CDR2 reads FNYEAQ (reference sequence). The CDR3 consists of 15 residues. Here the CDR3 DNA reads TGTGCTAGCAGCTTAACGGTGGCGGGAGAAGAGACCCAGTACTTC. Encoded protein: CASSLTVAGEETQYF. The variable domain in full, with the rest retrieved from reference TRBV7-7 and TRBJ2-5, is GAGVSQSPRYKVTKRGQDVTLRCDPISSHATLYWYQQALGQGPEFLTYFNYEAQPDKSGLPSDRFSAERPEGSISTLTIQRTEQRDSAMYRCASSLTVAGEETQYFGPGTRLLVL.

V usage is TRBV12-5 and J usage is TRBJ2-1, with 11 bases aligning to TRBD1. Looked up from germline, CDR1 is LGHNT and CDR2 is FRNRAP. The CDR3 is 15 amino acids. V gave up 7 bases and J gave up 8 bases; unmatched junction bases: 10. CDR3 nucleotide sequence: TGTGCTAGTGCCGTCGCCGGACAGGGGGCTTATGAGCAGTTCTTC. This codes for CASAVAGQGAYEQFF.

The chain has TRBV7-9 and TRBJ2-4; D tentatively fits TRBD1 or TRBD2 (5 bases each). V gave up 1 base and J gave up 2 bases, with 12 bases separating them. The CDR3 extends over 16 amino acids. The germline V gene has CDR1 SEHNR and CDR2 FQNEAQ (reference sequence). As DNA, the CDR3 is TGTGCCAGCAGCTTAGGGCCCCCGGGACCCAAAAACATTCAGTACTTC. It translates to CASSLGPPGPKNIQYF.

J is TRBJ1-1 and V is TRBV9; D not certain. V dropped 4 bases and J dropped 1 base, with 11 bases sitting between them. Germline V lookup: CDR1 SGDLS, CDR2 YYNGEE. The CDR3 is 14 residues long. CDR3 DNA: TGTGCCAGCAGCCCTAAGGACGGGAACACTGAAGCTTTCTTT. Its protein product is CASSPKDGNTEAFF.